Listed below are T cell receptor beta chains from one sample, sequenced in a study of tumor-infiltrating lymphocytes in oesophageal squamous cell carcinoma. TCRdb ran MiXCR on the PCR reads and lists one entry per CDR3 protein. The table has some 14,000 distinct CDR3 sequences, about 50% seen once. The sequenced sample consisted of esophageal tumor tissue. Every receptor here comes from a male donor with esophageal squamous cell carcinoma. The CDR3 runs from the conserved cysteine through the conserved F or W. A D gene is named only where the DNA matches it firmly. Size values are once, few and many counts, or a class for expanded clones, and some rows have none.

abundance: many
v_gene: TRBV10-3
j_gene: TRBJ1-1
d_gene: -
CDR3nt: TGTGCCATCAGTGAATCCCATCCAACTGAAGCTTTCTTT
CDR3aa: CAISESHPTEAFF

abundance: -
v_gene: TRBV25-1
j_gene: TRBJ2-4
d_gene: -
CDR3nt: TGTGCCAGCAGTGGACATTTCACAGATACGCAGTACTTC
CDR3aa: CASSGHFTDTQYF

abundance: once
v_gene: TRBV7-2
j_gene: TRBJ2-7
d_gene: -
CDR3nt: TGTGCCAGCAGCTTAGGGACCGGGTCGGTTGAGCAGTACTTC
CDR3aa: CASSLGTGSVEQYF

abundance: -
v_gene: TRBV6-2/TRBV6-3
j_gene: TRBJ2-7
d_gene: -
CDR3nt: TGTGCCACTCAGGAACCGGGTGAGCAGTACTTC
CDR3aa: CATQEPGEQYF

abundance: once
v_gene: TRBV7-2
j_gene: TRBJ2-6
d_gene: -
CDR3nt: TGTGCCAGCGGAAAGAGACAGGGAGGCCTTCGGTTC
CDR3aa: CASGKRQGGLRF

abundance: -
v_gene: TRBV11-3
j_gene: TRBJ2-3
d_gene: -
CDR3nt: TGTGCCAGCAGCTTAGATGGGGCAGGTAGCACAGATACGCAGTATTTT
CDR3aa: CASSLDGAGSTDTQYF

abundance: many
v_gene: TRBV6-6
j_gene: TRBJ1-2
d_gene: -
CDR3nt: TGTGCCAGCAGTTACTCAGGAACGGAACCTAACTATGGCTACACCTTC
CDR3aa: CASSYSGTEPNYGYTF

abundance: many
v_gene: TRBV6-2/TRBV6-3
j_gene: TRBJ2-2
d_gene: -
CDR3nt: TGTGCCAGCAGTTCCCAGAGGGTGAACACCGGGGAGCTGTTTTTT
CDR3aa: CASSSQRVNTGELFF

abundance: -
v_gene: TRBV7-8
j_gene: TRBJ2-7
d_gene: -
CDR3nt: TGTGCCAGCAGCTTAGTAATAGGGCTCTACGAGCAGTACTTC
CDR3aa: CASSLVIGLYEQYF

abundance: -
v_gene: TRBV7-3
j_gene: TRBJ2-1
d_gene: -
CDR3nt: TGTGCCAGCAGCTTAAACCCCCGGGGGAGCTCCTACAATGAGCAGTTCTTC
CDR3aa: CASSLNPRGSSYNEQFF

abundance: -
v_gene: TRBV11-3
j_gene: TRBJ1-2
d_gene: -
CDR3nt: TGTGCCAGCAGCTGGGACTATGGCTACACCTTC
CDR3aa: CASSWDYGYTF

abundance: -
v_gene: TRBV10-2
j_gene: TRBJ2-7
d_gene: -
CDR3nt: TGCGCCAGCAGCGGGGGTAGGGCCTACGAGCAGTACTTC
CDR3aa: CASSGGRAYEQYF

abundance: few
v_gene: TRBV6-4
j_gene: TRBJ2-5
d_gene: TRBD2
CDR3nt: TGTGCCAGCAGTGAGGCAGAAAGCGGGAGGGTGTTCTTC
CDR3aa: CASSEAESGRVFF

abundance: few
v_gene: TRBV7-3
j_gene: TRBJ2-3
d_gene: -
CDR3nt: TGTGCCAGCAGCCCCCCGATAGATACGCAGTATTTT
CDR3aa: CASSPPIDTQYF

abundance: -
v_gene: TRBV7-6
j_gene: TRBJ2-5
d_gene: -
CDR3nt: TGTGCCAGCAGCTTGGTTCGAACAGAACAAGAGACCCAGTACTTC
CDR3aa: CASSLVRTEQETQYF

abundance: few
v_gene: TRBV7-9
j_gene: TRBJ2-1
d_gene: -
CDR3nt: TGTGCCAGCTCGTCTCAGACCCAGGGTTCCGGCGAGCAGTTCTTC
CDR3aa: CASSSQTQGSGEQFF

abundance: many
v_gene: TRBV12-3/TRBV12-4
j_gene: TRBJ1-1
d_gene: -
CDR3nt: TGTGCCAGCAGTTTAGGTACCCTCCGAGCTTTCTTT
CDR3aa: CASSLGTLRAFF

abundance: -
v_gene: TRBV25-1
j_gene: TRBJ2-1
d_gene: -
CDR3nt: TGTGCCAGCAGTACCGGGTACAATGAGCAGTTCTTC
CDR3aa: CASSTGYNEQFF

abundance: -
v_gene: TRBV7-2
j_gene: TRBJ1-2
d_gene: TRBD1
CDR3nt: TGTGCCAGCGAACTACAGGGACAGAGAAACTATGGCTACACCTTC
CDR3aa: CASELQGQRNYGYTF

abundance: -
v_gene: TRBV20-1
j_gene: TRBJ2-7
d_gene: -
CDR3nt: TGCAGTGCTAGAGACTTGGGGGGCTACGAGCAGTACTTC
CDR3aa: CSARDLGGYEQYF

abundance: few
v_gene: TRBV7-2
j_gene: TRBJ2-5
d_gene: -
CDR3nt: TGTGCCAGCAGTCTCGGGGCAGGCAATAAAGAGACCCAGTACTTC
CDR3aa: CASSLGAGNKETQYF

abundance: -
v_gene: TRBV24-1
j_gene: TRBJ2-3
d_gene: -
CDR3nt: TGTGCCACCGGGGGTAACACAGATACGCAGTATTTT
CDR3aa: CATGGNTDTQYF

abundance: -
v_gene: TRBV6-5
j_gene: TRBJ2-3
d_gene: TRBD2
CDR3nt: TGTGCCAGCAGGAGGACTAGCGGGAGGAGCACAGATACGCAGTATTTT
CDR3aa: CASRRTSGRSTDTQYF

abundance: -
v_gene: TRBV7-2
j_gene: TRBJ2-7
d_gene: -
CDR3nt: TGTGCCAGCAGCGATACGGGTACACGCTCCTACGAGCAGTACTTC
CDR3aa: CASSDTGTRSYEQYF

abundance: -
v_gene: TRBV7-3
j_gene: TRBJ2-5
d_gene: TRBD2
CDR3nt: TGTGCCAGCAGCTTAACGGGGGAGGGGCAAGAGACCCAGTACTTC
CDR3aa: CASSLTGEGQETQYF

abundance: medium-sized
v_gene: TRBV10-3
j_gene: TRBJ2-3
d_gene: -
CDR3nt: TGTGCCATCAGTGAGCATCAGGGCCTCCAGTATTTT
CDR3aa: CAISEHQGLQYF

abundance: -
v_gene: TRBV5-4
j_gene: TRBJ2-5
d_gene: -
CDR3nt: TGCGCCAGCAGCTTGGCTTGGACAGCCGAAGAGACCCGGTACTTC
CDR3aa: CASSLAWTAEETRYF

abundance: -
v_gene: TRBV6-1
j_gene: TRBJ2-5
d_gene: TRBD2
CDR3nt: TGTGCCAGCAGAGAAGCGGGATCAGGCAATGAGCAGTACTTC
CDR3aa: CASREAGSGNEQYF

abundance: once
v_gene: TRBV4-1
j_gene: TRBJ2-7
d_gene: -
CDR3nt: TGCGCCAGCAGCCAAGGGCCTTACCGAAACACTGAGCAGTACTTC
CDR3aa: CASSQGPYRNTEQYF

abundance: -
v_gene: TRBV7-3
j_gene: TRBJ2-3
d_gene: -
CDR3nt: TGTGCCAGCAGCTCCGCCGGTTTGGGTACAGATACGCAGTATTTT
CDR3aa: CASSSAGLGTDTQYF

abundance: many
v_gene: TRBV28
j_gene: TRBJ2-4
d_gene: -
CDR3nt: TGTGCCAGCAGTATTCTCGAGACAGGCCTAGCCAAAAACATTCAGTACTTC
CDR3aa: CASSILETGLAKNIQYF

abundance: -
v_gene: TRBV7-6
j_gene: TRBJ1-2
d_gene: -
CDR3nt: TGTGCCAGCAGCTTAGCCGGCTATGGCTACACCTTC
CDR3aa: CASSLAGYGYTF

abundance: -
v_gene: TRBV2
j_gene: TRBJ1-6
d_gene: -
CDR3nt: TGTGCCAGCAATGGGGCCGGCCTGAGCTCCTATAATTCACCCCTCCACTTC
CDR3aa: CASNGAGLSSYNSPLHF

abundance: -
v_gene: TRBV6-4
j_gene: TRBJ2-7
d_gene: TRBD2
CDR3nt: TGTGCCAGCAGTGACATGTGGAATAGCGGGGGACCGAACTCCTACAATGAGCAGTACTTC
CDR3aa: CASSDMWNSGGPNSYNEQYF

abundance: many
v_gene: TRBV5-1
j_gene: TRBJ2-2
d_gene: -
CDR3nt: TGCGCCAGCAGCCTAACGGACCGGGTTATCCCCGGGGAGCTGTTTTTT
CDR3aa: CASSLTDRVIPGELFF

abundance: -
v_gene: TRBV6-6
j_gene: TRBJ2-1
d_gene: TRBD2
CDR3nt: TGTGCCAGCAGTTACTCGACACTAGCGGGAGGGTTGGATGAGCAGTTCTTC
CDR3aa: CASSYSTLAGGLDEQFF

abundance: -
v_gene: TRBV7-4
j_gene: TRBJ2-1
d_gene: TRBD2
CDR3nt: TGTGCCAGCAGCTCTAGCGGCCTCGGGACTAGCGGGAGAAATGAGCAGTTCTTC
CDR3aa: CASSSSGLGTSGRNEQFF

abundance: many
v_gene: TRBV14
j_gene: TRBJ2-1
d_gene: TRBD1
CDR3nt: TGTGCCAGCCGTCCCCAGGGGGCCCTTTACAATGAGCAGTTCTTC
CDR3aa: CASRPQGALYNEQFF

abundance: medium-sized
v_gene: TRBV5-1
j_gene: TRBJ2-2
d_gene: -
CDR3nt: TGCGCCAGCAGCTTCCTCCCCGGGACGAACACCGGGGAGCTGTTTTTT
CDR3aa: CASSFLPGTNTGELFF

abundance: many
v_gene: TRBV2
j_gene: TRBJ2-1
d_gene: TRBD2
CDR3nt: TGTGCCAGCAGGGAGCGGGATGAATCCTACAATGAGCAGTTCTTC
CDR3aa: CASRERDESYNEQFF

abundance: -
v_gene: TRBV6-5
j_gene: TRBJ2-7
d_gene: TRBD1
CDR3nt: TGTGCCAGCAGTTACGGGCAGGGGGATTCCGAGCAGTACTTC
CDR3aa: CASSYGQGDSEQYF

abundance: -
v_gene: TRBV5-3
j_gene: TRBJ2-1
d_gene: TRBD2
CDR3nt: TGTGCCAGCAGCGCCCGACTAGCGGGAGGTTTTTACAATGAGCAGTTCTTC
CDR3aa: CASSARLAGGFYNEQFF

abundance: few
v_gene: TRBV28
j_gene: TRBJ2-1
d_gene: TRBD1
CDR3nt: TGTGCCAGCAGTTTAGTCGGACAGGGGGCGAGGAATGAGCAGTTCTTC
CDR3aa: CASSLVGQGARNEQFF

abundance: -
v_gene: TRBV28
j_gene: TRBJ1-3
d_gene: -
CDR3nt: TGTGCCAGCAGTTCAGGGTTTACCTCTGGAAACACCATATATTTT
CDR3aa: CASSSGFTSGNTIYF

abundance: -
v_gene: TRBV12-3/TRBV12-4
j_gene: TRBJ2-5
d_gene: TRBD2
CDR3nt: TGTGCCAGCAGTTTTCCGACTAGCGGGAGGGCCGAGGAGACCCAGTACTTC
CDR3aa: CASSFPTSGRAEETQYF

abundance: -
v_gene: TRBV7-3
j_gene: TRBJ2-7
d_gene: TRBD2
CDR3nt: TGTGCCAGCAGCTTAACGGGTCCCGTTACTAGCGGGAGTTCCTACGAGCAGTACTTC
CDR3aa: CASSLTGPVTSGSSYEQYF

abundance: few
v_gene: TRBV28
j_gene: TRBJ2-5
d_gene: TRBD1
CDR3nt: TGTGCCAGCAGAGGGACAGGGATTATGGAGCAGTACTTC
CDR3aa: CASRGTGIMEQYF

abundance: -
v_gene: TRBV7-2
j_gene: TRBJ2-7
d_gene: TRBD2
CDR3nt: TGTGCCAGCAGCCATACTAGCGGGATATCCGAGCAGTACTTC
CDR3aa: CASSHTSGISEQYF

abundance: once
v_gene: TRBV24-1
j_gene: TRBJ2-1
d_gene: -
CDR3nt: TGTGCCACCAGTGATTTCCGGGACTCCGAGCAGTTCTTC
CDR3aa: CATSDFRDSEQFF

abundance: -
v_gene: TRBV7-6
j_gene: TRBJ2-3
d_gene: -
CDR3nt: TGTGCCAGCAGCCAGTGGCTAGGCCAGGGGGATACGCAGTATTTT
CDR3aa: CASSQWLGQGDTQYF

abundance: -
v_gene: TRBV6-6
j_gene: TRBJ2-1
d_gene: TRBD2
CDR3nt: TGTGCCAGCAGTTTCAAGGGGACTAGCGGCTACAATGAGCAGTTCTTC
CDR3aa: CASSFKGTSGYNEQFF

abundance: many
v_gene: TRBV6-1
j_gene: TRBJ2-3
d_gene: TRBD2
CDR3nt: TGTGCCAGCACGGCGGGGGGCATGGATACGCAGTATTTT
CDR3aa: CASTAGGMDTQYF

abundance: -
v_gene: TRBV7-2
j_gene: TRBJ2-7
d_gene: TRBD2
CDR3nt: TGTGCCAGCAGCTTAAGACTAGCGGGATCCTACGAGCAGTACTTC
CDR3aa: CASSLRLAGSYEQYF

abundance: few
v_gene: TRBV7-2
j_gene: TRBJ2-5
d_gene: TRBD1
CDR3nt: TGTGCCAGCAGCGGAGGGACAGGGGTTCGGGGGACCCAGTACTTC
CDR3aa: CASSGGTGVRGTQYF

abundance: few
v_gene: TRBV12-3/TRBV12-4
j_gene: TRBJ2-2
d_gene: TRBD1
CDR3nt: TGTGCCAGCAGTTACCGGACAGGGGATGACACCGGGGAGCTGTTTTTT
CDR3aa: CASSYRTGDDTGELFF

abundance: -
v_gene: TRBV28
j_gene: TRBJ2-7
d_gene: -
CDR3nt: TGTGCCAGCAGTTTATGGGGGGCCGGCTCCTACGAGCAGTACTTC
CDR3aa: CASSLWGAGSYEQYF

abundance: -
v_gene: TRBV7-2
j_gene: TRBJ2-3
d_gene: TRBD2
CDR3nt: TGTGCCAGCAGCAAGGGAGAAGCGGGAGGCAGGGATACGCAGTATTTT
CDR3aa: CASSKGEAGGRDTQYF

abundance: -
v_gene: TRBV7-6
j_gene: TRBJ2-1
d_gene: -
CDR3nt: TGTGCCAGCAAAGATCCCCGGGTGGACGAGCAGTTCTTC
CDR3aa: CASKDPRVDEQFF